Below, 15 T cell receptor beta chains from the same sample are listed, as sequenced in a study of blood T cell repertoires in COVID-19. Sequencing was performed with immunoSEQ multiplex PCR; in TCRdb, only in-frame clones are kept and a portion is missing. This sample has 95,000 to 150,000 clones, with roughly 89% found just once. Sequenced: peripheral blood. These receptors all come from a man aged 35-49 years with acute or convalescent COVID-19.

The V gene is TRBV4-1, the J gene TRBJ2-2; no firm D call. Trimming stripped 0 bases from V and 4 bases from J, with 9 bases between. Germline values: CDR1 MGHRA, CDR2 YSYEKL. The CDR3 contains 15 residues. The CDR3 DNA is TGCGCCAGCAGCCAAGACAGGCTGGGCACCGGGGAGCTGTTTTTT. Its translation is CASSQDRLGTGELFF.

The genes are TRBV24-1 and TRBJ2-1, with 14 bases identical to TRBD2. V gave up 4 bases and J gave up 8 bases; unmatched junction bases: 15. Looked up from germline, CDR1 is KGHDR and CDR2 is SFDVKD. This CDR3 region has 19 residues. In DNA, the CDR3 is TGTGCCACCAGTGACGTCCCTGGGACTAGCGGGAGTAGTATCCATGAGCAGTTCTTC. It specifies CATSDVPGTSGSSIHEQFF.

The chain joins TRBV5-1 to TRBJ2-6; 9 positions agree with TRBD1. The CDR3 covers 18 residues. Looked up from germline, CDR1 is SGHRS and CDR2 is YFSETQ. V shed 4 bases and J 4 bases; nucleotides not matched to a gene: 12. The CDR3: CASSSVRTGVSGANVLTF. DNA for the CDR3: TGCGCCAGCAGCAGTGTCAGGACAGGGGTATCGGGGGCCAACGTCCTGACTTTC.

The chain joins TRBV6-6 to TRBJ2-2, with 7 bases fitting TRBD1. V was pared by 2 bases and J by 1 base, with 4 bases of the junction left unmatched. The CDR3 covers 16 residues. Germline values: CDR1 MNHNY, CDR2 SVGAGI (reference sequence). As DNA, the CDR3 is TGTGCCAGCAGTTACGAGGGGGCCCTGAACACCGGGGAGCTGTTTTTT. This codes for CASSYEGALNTGELFF.

In its sample, this clone was seen many times. This rearrangement joins TRBV2 to TRBJ1-2, with a weak D call TRBD1 (6 bases). The CDR3 covers 14 residues. With 4 bases removed from V and 5 bases from J, the gap between germline ends came to 14 bases. Germline CDR1 SNHLY, CDR2 FYNNEI. The CDR3 region is CASSGRRTVYGYTF. The CDR3 DNA reads as TGTGCCAGCAGTGGAAGGCGGACAGTTTATGGCTACACCTTC. The whole variable domain, remainder taken from reference TRBV2 and TRBJ1-2, is EPEVTQTPSHQVTQMGQEVILRCVPISNHLYFYWYRQILGQKVEFLVSFYNNEISEKSEIFDDQFSVERPDGSNFTLKIRSTKLEDSAMYFCASSGRRTVYGYTFGSGTRLTVV.

J is TRBJ1-2 and V is TRBV30; 8 positions match TRBD1. The CDR3 runs to 13 residues. Germline V CDR1 and CDR2: GTSNPN, SVGIG (reference sequence). The junction had 9 bases not matched to a gene; V was cut back by 5 bases and J by 7 bases. In DNA, the CDR3 is TGTGCCTGGGGGACAGGCCGCGACGGTGGCTACACCTTC. Amino acid sequence: CAWGTGRDGGYTF.

The chain couples TRBV29-1 to TRBJ1-1; a possible D gene is TRBD1 (5 bases). This CDR3 is 13 amino acids long. Per germline, CDR1 SQVTM and CDR2 ANQGSEA. V was cut by 5 bases and J by 1 base, with 11 bases left in between. The CDR3 DNA is TGCAGCGTTAGCAGGGCGACGAACACTGAAGCTTTCTTT. It translates to CSVSRATNTEAFF.

This chain joins TRBV12-3 or TRBV12-4 and TRBJ1-1, with a weak D call TRBD1 (5 bases). There are 13 residues in the CDR3. Trimming took 2 bases from V and 1 from J, leaving 5 bases between them. The CDR3 region has the DNA TGTGCCAGCAGTTTACAGGGGAACACTGAAGCTTTCTTT. Translating gives CASSLQGNTEAFF.

This clone occurred once. The chain couples TRBV7-9 to TRBJ1-4; D is perhaps TRBD1 (6 bases). CDR3 length: 13 residues. V lost 5 bases and J 15 bases, leaving 19 bases between the germline ends. Germline CDR1 reads SEHNR; CDR2 reads FQNEAQ (reference sequence). The CDR3 DNA follows: TGTGCCAGCAGCGAAAACCAGGGGCAACGGGTGTTTTTT. It yields the protein CASSENQGQRVFF.

This chain uses TRBV10-3 with TRBJ2-5; the match to TRBD2 covers 10 bases. CDR3 length equals 17 residues. Germline CDR1 and CDR2: ENHRY and SYGVKD. The V gene end was trimmed by 5 bases and the J gene end by 0 bases; junction bases not matched to a gene: 9. CDR3 sequence: CAISRPSGGINQETQYF. CDR3 nucleotide sequence: TGTGCCATCAGTCGGCCTAGCGGGGGCATAAACCAAGAGACCCAGTACTTC.

The chain has TRBV7-8 and TRBJ2-2, with a tentative D call TRBD2 (5 bases). There are 15 residues in the CDR3. Germline V gene sequence: CDR1 SGHVS, CDR2 FQNEAQ. The V gene lost 5 bases and the J gene lost 1 base, with 11 bases spanning the gap. The CDR3 nucleotides read TGTGCCAGCAGCAGAGACGGACTGAACACCGGGGAGCTGTTTTTT. Protein product: CASSRDGLNTGELFF. Full variable domain (outside the CDR3, taken from reference TRBV7-8 and TRBJ2-2): GAGVSQSPRYKVAKRGQDVALRCDPISGHVSLFWYQQALGQGPEFLTYFQNEAQLDKSGLPSDRFFAERPEGSVSTLKIQRTQQEDSAVYLCASSRDGLNTGELFFGEGSRLTVL.

V and J are TRBV18 and TRBJ2-4; 9 bases line up with TRBD1. Germline lookup yields CDR1 KGHSH and CDR2 LQKENI. There are 16 residues in the CDR3. V dropped 5 bases and J dropped 5; count of bases not matched to a gene: 10. CDR3 amino acids: CASSTTGTGPQNIQYF. The DNA of the CDR3 is TGTGCCAGCTCAACAACCGGGACAGGGCCCCAAAACATTCAGTACTTC.

The V and J genes are TRBV30 and TRBJ1-5; no firm D call. CDR1 is GTSNPN and CDR2 is SVGIG in the germline V gene (reference sequence). The ends were cut back, 2 bases at V and 0 bases at J, with 26 bases in the middle. The CDR3 sequence is 20 residues long. For the CDR3, the DNA is TGTGCCTGGAGTCCTTCCCAACTGATCCCGGAACGGGGTAGCAATCAGCCCCAGCATTTT. This sequence encodes CAWSPSQLIPERGSNQPQHF.

The rearrangement joins TRBV19 to TRBJ1-1; D is unclear. The CDR3 consists of 13 residues. Per the germline V gene, CDR1 is LNHDA and CDR2 is SQIVND (reference sequence). Trimming removed 6 bases from V and 0 bases from J, with 8 bases in between. The CDR3 protein is CASRSFMNTEAFF. The CDR3 region has the DNA TGTGCCAGTAGGAGTTTCATGAACACTGAAGCTTTCTTT.

The rearrangement uses TRBV5-1 and TRBJ2-7; possible D gene TRBD1, 6 bases. The CDR3 has 20 amino acids. The ends were cut back, 6 bases at V and 3 bases at J, with 34 bases in the middle. CDR1 is SGHRS, CDR2 YFSETQ, per germline. CDR3 loop: CASKGGPTGHGLVVSYEQYF. The CDR3 DNA reads as TGCGCCAGCAAAGGGGGACCGACGGGACACGGCCTTGTCGTCAGCTACGAGCAGTACTTC.